This T cell receptor (beta chain) emerged from a study of CD8+CD57+ T cells in acquired aplastic anemia. Study at large: DNA per sorted CD4+ or CD8+ sample ranged roughly 0.19 to 30 ug, averaging about 3.4 ug.

This clonotype was counted between two and nine times. The antigen is not known. Study-level findings and limits: Common to patients and controls were 25 to 30 CD8+ CDR3 sequences.

This CDR3 spans 15 amino acids. Germline V gives CDR1 SQVTM, CDR2 ANQGSEA. The junction had 7 bases not matched to a gene; V was cut back by 2 bases and J by 5 bases. Sequenced patients had shown CD8+CD57+ cell expansion by flow cytometry. Profiles of TCR beta VDJ and CDR3 were generated from a genomic DNA template. MiXCR, run by TCRdb on the reads, gives a single entry per CDR3 protein. Here the sample spans approximately 57,000 distinct CDR3 sequences, 57% being singletons. The TCR was taken from a human donor with aplastic anemia. The sequenced material came from sorted CD4+, CD8+, or CD8+CD57+ T cells (not recorded which) from PBMCs. The rearrangement joins TRBV29-1 to TRBJ2-1; 9 nucleotides agree with TRBD2. CDR3 residues: CSVEYGTSRDNEQFF. In DNA form, the CDR3 reads TGCAGCGTTGAATATGGGACTAGCCGCGACAATGAGCAGTTCTTC.